The rows below give T cell receptor beta chains drawn from one sample of a study of T cell changes during pregnancy in multiple sclerosis. Method: immunoSEQ multiplex PCR; TCRdb's copy keeps in-frame clones and lacks some. Among 33,000 or so clones listed, about nine tenths were seen once. The sample in question was CD8+ T cells from peripheral blood mononuclear cells, obtained in the second trimester of pregnancy. The receptors derive from a female donor in good health, enrolled as a control in a pregnancy study. Both conserved end residues are part of each CDR3. The D gene is left open where the match is weak. Size tells how often a clone was seen (once, few, many) or the class of an expanded clone, and some rows leave it out.

NA	TRBJ2-1	TRBV5-1	TRBD1	CASSLEGQGIQSSYNEQFF	TGCGCCAGCAGCTTGGAGGGACAGGGTATCCAGAGCTCCTACAATGAGCAGTTCTTC
NA	TRBJ1-2	TRBV4-2	TRBD1	CASSQVNRDSINYGYTF	TGTGCCAGCAGCCAAGTTAACCGGGACAGTATTAACTATGGCTACACCTTC
NA	TRBJ1-1	TRBV13	NA	CASSPQTPVTAMNTEAFF	TGTGCCAGCAGCCCACAAACACCAGTGACAGCAATGAACACTGAAGCTTTCTTT
NA	TRBJ1-2	TRBV14	TRBD1	CASSQDTGTGVFYGYTF	TGTGCCAGCAGCCAAGATACCGGGACAGGGGTATTCTATGGCTACACCTTC
NA	TRBJ1-3	TRBV7-9	NA	CASSSRQDQTGNTIYF	TGTGCCAGCAGCTCCAGACAGGATCAAACGGGAAACACCATATATTTT
NA	TRBJ1-1	TRBV10-3	NA	CAISEPDTGGVRGTEAFF	TGTGCCATCAGTGAGCCAGATACAGGAGGGGTGCGCGGCACTGAAGCTTTCTTT
once	TRBJ1-1	TRBV7-3	TRBD1	CASSLSGQGAMNTEAFF	TGTGCCAGCAGCCTATCAGGACAGGGGGCTATGAACACTGAAGCTTTCTTT
NA	TRBJ2-7	TRBV9	TRBD1	CASSGGGRDRASYEQYF	TGTGCCAGCAGCGGGGGCGGCCGGGACAGGGCCTCCTACGAGCAGTACTTC
once	TRBJ1-3	TRBV5-4	NA	CASSWRGSGNTIYF	TGTGCCAGCAGCTGGCGAGGGAGTGGAAACACCATATATTTT
NA	TRBJ2-1	TRBV11-2	TRBD2	CASSPGLAGRSYNEQFF	TGTGCCAGCAGCCCGGGACTAGCGGGGAGATCGTACAATGAGCAGTTCTTC
NA	TRBJ2-2	TRBV27	NA	CASSLNTGELFF	TGTGCCAGCAGTCTAAACACCGGGGAGCTGTTTTTT
NA	TRBJ2-1	TRBV4-3	TRBD2	CASSQDTSGGYNEQFF	TGCGCCAGCAGCCAAGACACTAGCGGGGGCTACAATGAGCAGTTCTTC
NA	TRBJ1-4	TRBV27	NA	CASSSGNEKLFF	TGTGCCAGCTCCTCAGGAAATGAAAAACTGTTTTTT
NA	TRBJ1-2	TRBV7-2	TRBD1	CASSLLRTGMDGYTF	TGTGCCAGCAGCTTATTAAGGACAGGGATGGATGGCTACACCTTC
NA	TRBJ1-1	TRBV23-1	NA	CASSLLHEAFF	TGCGCCAGCAGTCTTTTACACGAAGCTTTCTTT
NA	TRBJ1-5	TRBV15	NA	CATSRVRDGPNQPQHF	TGTGCCACCAGCAGAGTCCGGGATGGGCCCAATCAGCCCCAGCATTTT
NA	TRBJ1-5	TRBV10-1	TRBD1	CASSPGTGRSQPQHF	TGCGCCAGCAGTCCCGGGACAGGGAGAAGTCAGCCCCAGCATTTT
NA	TRBJ2-5	TRBV27	TRBD1	CASSSSGTGARETQYF	TGTGCCAGCAGTTCCTCGGGGACAGGGGCCCGGGAGACCCAGTACTTC
NA	TRBJ1-1	TRBV5-1	NA	CASSLRGSTEAFF	TGCGCCAGCAGCTTGCGAGGGAGCACTGAAGCTTTCTTT
NA	TRBJ2-5	TRBV4-1	TRBD2	CASSPTGASGGQETQYF	TGCGCCAGCAGCCCAACCGGGGCTAGCGGGGGGCAAGAGACCCAGTACTTC
NA	TRBJ2-1	TRBV5-6	TRBD2	CASSFSGGHNEQFF	TGTGCCAGCAGCTTTAGCGGGGGTCACAATGAGCAGTTCTTC
NA	TRBJ1-2	TRBV4-1	TRBD1	CASSSDRGHDYGYTF	TGCGCCAGCAGCTCGGACAGGGGGCATGACTATGGCTACACCTTC
medium-sized	TRBJ1-1	TRBV2	NA	CASRTDMNTEAFF	TGTGCCAGCAGGACAGACATGAACACTGAAGCTTTCTTT
NA	TRBJ2-2	TRBV14	NA	CASSQQQGTGELFF	TGTGCCAGCAGCCAACAACAGGGCACCGGGGAGCTGTTTTTT
once	TRBJ2-7	TRBV29-1	TRBD1	CSAGGPNVEQYF	TGCAGCGCAGGGGGCCCAAACGTCGAGCAGTACTTC
NA	TRBJ2-1	TRBV7-8	NA	CASSPRGGISYNEQFF	TGTGCCAGCAGCCCACGAGGCGGGATTTCCTACAATGAGCAGTTCTTC
NA	TRBJ2-1	TRBV7-9	TRBD2	CASSLDPGGASNEQFF	TGTGCCAGCAGCTTAGATCCCGGGGGGGCATCGAATGAGCAGTTCTTC
NA	TRBJ1-1	TRBV5-6	TRBD1	CASSLNRGQNTEAFF	TGTGCCAGCAGCCTGAACAGGGGTCAGAACACTGAAGCTTTCTTT
NA	TRBJ2-7	TRBV27	NA	CASSSTGPYEQYF	TGTGCCAGCAGTTCCACAGGGCCCTACGAGCAGTACTTC
once	TRBJ2-7	TRBV12-5	TRBD1	CASGFGTGFYEQYF	TGTGCTAGTGGTTTCGGGACAGGTTTCTACGAGCAGTACTTC
few	TRBJ2-7	TRBV4-3	TRBD1	CASSQETGTGGYEQYF	TGCGCCAGCAGCCAAGAAACCGGGACAGGGGGCTACGAGCAGTACTTC
NA	TRBJ1-3	TRBV29-1	TRBD1	CSVELYPGTVPNSGNTIYF	TGCAGCGTTGAACTTTACCCCGGGACAGTCCCCAACTCTGGAAACACCATATATTTT
NA	TRBJ1-1	TRBV7-2	NA	CASSPPGGAEAFF	TGTGCCAGCAGCCCGCCGGGGGGGGCTGAAGCTTTCTTT
NA	TRBJ1-6	TRBV13	NA	CASSSITSRSGGNNSPLHF	TGTGCCAGCAGCTCGATTACCTCACGATCGGGAGGGAATAATTCACCCCTCCACTTT
NA	TRBJ1-2	TRBV5-6	TRBD1	CASFWGTGSRYGYTF	TGTGCCAGCTTCTGGGGGACAGGCTCTCGCTATGGCTACACCTTC
NA	TRBJ2-7	TRBV4-3	TRBD1	CASSQDHGTAAYEQYF	TGCGCCAGCAGCCAAGATCATGGGACAGCGGCCTACGAGCAGTACTTC
NA	TRBJ1-5	TRBV5-6	NA	CASSLTGGGPQHF	TGTGCCAGCAGCTTGACGGGGGGGGGACCCCAGCATTTT
NA	TRBJ2-3	TRBV5-1	TRBD1	CASSTAGQGRTDTQYF	TGCGCCAGCAGCACCGCGGGACAGGGCCGCACAGATACGCAGTATTTT
NA	TRBJ2-7	TRBV9	NA	CASSVVPYEQYF	TGTGCCAGCAGCGTAGTCCCGTACGAGCAGTACTTC
medium-sized	TRBJ1-2	TRBV7-2	TRBD1	CASSSSDRERYGYTF	TGTGCCAGCAGCTCTAGTGACAGGGAGCGTTATGGCTACACCTTC
NA	TRBJ1-3	TRBV7-9	NA	CASSLGPSGNTIYF	TGTGCCAGCAGCCTCGGTCCCTCTGGAAACACCATATATTTT
NA	TRBJ2-7	TRBV2	NA	CATRGGFEQYF	TGTGCCACCAGGGGGGGGTTCGAGCAGTACTTC
NA	TRBJ2-1	TRBV7-8	TRBD2	CASSPITSGGFDEQFF	TGTGCCAGCAGCCCAATAACTAGCGGGGGGTTCGATGAGCAGTTCTTC
NA	TRBJ1-6	TRBV6-5	NA	CASSTPRGYNSPLHF	TGTGCCAGCAGTACCCCAAGGGGCTATAATTCACCCCTCCACTTT
NA	TRBJ1-4	TRBV13	TRBD1	CASSSTGQSNEKLFF	TGTGCCAGCAGCTCTACGGGACAGTCTAATGAAAAACTGTTTTTT
NA	TRBJ1-5	TRBV4-3	NA	CASSQDEGLEPQHF	TGCGCCAGCAGCCAAGACGAGGGCTTAGAGCCCCAGCATTTT
NA	TRBJ1-6	TRBV6-6	TRBD1	CASSYSGQGNSPLHF	TGTGCCAGCAGTTACTCGGGACAGGGGAATTCACCCCTCCACTTT
NA	TRBJ1-1	TRBV6-6	NA	CASSYSASMNTEAFF	TGTGCCAGCAGTTACTCGGCCTCCATGAACACTGAAGCTTTCTTT
NA	TRBJ2-7	TRBV6-6	TRBD1	CASSYSGQGAYEQYF	TGTGCCAGCAGTTACTCTGGACAGGGGGCTTACGAGCAGTACTTC